The T cell receptor beta chain under discussion was sequenced for a study of blood T cell repertoires in COVID-19. The method was immunoSEQ multiplex PCR; TCRdb's version includes in-frame clones alone and lacks a portion of them. The table shows approximately 250,000 clones, with about 82% occurring only once. The CDR3 consists of 17 residues. With V trimmed by 4 bases and J by 3 bases, 7 bases remained unmatched. The germline V gene has CDR1 SGHRS and CDR2 YFSETQ. The sample consisted of PBMCs or T cells enriched from blood (not recorded which). The V and J genes are TRBV5-1 and TRBJ2-3, with TRBD2 matching 14 bases. This receptor was obtained from a woman in her 50s with acute COVID-19. DNA of the CDR3: TGCGCCAGCAGCCCACCGGGACTAGCGGGGGTGACAGATACGCAGTATTTT. It is translated as CASSPPGLAGVTDTQYF.